This entry features one TCR beta chain sequence. Its antigen is currently unknown. Sequenced by immunoSEQ multiplex PCR; TCRdb stores in-frame clones only, minus some. The repertoire holds 140,000 to 150,000 clones, with about 93% as singletons. The germline V and J ends were trimmed by 5 bases and 4 bases, with 17 bases remaining between them. Germline CDR1 and CDR2: LNHDA and SQIVND (reference sequence). The CDR3 contains 16 residues. The data were taken from a study of T cell responses to AZD1222 COVID-19 vaccine. Study-wide results and limits: Rises in breadth and depth of Spike-specific TCRs came after two AZD1222 doses. The repertoires were collected only after the peak T cell response. Clonal diversity was possibly underestimated; the donors were predominantly white British and more often female. Of spike-specific TCRs, nearly half reportedly target regions left unmutated in variants.

The source is an adult in good health. Sequences were derived from peripheral blood, sampled on day 0 of AZD1222 vaccination. The chain carries TRBV19 and TRBJ2-2, with D unresolved. The chain's CDR3 is CASSHPPQIITGELFF. The CDR3 nucleotides read TGTGCCAGTAGTCACCCCCCACAGATAATCACCGGGGAGCTGTTTTTT.